The T cell receptor beta chain under discussion was sequenced for a study of blood T cell repertoires in COVID-19. V was pared by 0 bases and J by 7 bases, with 10 bases of the junction left unmatched. CDR3 length: 16 residues. Per the germline V gene, CDR1 is LGHDT and CDR2 is YNNKEL (reference sequence). Repertoires were generated with immunoSEQ multiplex PCR, while TCRdb's copy carries only in-frame clones and drops some. Counted here are 200,000 to 250,000 clones, approximately 84% occurring once; the ten biggest clones make up 3.5% to 4.5%. This TCR derives from a man between 50 and 59 years old with acute or convalescent COVID-19. J is TRBJ2-3 and V is TRBV3-1 (or the pseudogene TRBV3-2), with 7 bases matching TRBD2. Sequenced sample: peripheral blood. The CDR3 coding sequence is TGTGCCAGCAGCCAAGATTTTAGCGGGCGTCCCAATACGCAGTATTTT. Translation: CASSQDFSGRPNTQYF.